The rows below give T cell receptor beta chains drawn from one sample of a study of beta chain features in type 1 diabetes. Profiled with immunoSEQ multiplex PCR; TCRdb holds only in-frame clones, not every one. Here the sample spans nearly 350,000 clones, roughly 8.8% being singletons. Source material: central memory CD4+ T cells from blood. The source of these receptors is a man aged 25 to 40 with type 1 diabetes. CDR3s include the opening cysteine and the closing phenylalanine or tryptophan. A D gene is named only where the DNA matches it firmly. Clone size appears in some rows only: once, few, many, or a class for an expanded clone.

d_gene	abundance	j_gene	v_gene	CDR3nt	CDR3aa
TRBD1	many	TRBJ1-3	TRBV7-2	TGTGCCAGCAGCGTCGACAGGGGCGACACCATATATTTT	CASSVDRGDTIYF
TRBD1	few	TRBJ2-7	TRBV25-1	TGTGCCAGCGGAGGACAGGGTGTCCACGAGCAGTACTTC	CASGGQGVHEQYF
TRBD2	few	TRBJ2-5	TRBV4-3	TGCGCCAGCAGCCTCCAGCGGGGGGAAGAGACCCAGTACTTC	CASSLQRGEETQYF
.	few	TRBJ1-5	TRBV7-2	TGTGCCAGCAGCTTAGAGGCCCAGACTCAGCCCCAGCATTTT	CASSLEAQTQPQHF
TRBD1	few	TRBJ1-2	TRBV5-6	TGTGCCAGCAGCTTGGGACAGGGGAATAACTATGGCTACACCTTC	CASSLGQGNNYGYTF
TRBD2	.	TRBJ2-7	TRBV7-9	TGTGCCAGCAGCTCAGCGGGGGCCTACGAGCAGTACTTC	CASSSAGAYEQYF
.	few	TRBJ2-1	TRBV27	TGTGCCAGCAGGCGCAATCAGGGGCCGAAGGGGAATGAGCAGTTCTTC	CASRRNQGPKGNEQFF
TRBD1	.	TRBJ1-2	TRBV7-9	TGTGCCAGCAGCCGAACCGGGACAGGGAATGGTTATGGCTACACCTTC	CASSRTGTGNGYGYTF
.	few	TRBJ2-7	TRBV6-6	TGTGCCAGCAGGCAGGGGGGAGAGCAGTACTTC	CASRQGGEQYF
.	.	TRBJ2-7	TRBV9	TGTGCCAGCAGCAGCCAAGACGAGCAGTACTTC	CASSSQDEQYF
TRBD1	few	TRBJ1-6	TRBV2	TGTGCCAGCATCGTAGGGACAGGGCCCAATTCACCCCTCCACTTT	CASIVGTGPNSPLHF
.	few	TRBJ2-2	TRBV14	TGTGCCAGCAGCCAAAGCAGGGGTCGCACCGGGGAGCTGTTTTTT	CASSQSRGRTGELFF
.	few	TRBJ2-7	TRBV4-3	TGCGCCAGCAGCCAAGATCGAGACTATTTCGCCTACGAGCAGTACTTC	CASSQDRDYFAYEQYF
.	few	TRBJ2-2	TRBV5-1	TGCGCCAGCAGCTTGGGGGACAACACCGGGGAGCTGTTTTTT	CASSLGDNTGELFF
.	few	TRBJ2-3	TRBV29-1	TGCAGCGTTGCGGGGGGCCGCACAGATACGCAGTATTTT	CSVAGGRTDTQYF
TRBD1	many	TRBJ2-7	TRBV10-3	TGTGCCATCAGTGAGCTAGGACAGGGGGACGAGCAGTACTTC	CAISELGQGDEQYF
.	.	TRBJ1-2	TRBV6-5	TGTGCCTCGACATCTCGAGGGGGGGGTGGCTACACCTTC	CASTSRGGGGYTF
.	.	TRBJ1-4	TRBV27	TGTGCCAGCAGTTTACGGGCGGATAATGAAAAACTGTTTTTT	CASSLRADNEKLFF
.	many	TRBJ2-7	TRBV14	TGTGCCAGCAGCCAAGCTCGGGCTGGCGAGCAGTACTTC	CASSQARAGEQYF
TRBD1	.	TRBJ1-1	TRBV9	TGTGCCAGCAGCCAACAGGGGGGGAACACTGAAGCTTTCTTT	CASSQQGGNTEAFF
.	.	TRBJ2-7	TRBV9	TGTGCCAGCAGCGATCGACAGGGCCCGGGGGTCGAGCAGTACTTC	CASSDRQGPGVEQYF
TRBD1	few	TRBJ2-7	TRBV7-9	TGTGCCAGCAGCTGGACAGGGGGCCGAGACGAGCAGTACTTC	CASSWTGGRDEQYF
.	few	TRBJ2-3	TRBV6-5	TGTGCCAGCAGAAGGCGTGGGCCAGTAGATACGCAGTATTTT	CASRRRGPVDTQYF
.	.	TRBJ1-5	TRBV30	TGTGCCTGGAGTGCCAACAGCCTCAATCAGCCCCAGCATTTT	CAWSANSLNQPQHF
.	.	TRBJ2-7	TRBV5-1	TGCGCCAGCAGCCCTCCTCGGAAGGGAGGTGCCTACGAGCAGTACTTC	CASSPPRKGGAYEQYF
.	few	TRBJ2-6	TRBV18	TGTGCCAGCTCACCAGGGCTAGGAGGGGCCAACGTCCTGACTTTC	CASSPGLGGANVLTF
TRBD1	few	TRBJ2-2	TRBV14	TGTGCCAGCAGCCGAACCGGGACAGGGAAATCCGGGGAGCTGTTTTTT	CASSRTGTGKSGELFF